Sequencing of this T cell receptor (beta chain) was carried out in a study of regulatory T cells in long-lasting Graves disease. Background on the study: Graves' cases, newly diagnosed, had used antithyroid drugs under 3 months.

Ten or more counts support this clonotype. Antigen specificity is unknown. Time point noted: newly diagnosed GD, antithyroid drugs for less than 3 months. Making the TCR library involved RNA that had been extracted from PBMCs. Findings of the study overall: Persistent disease exhibited a predilection for TRBV28, TRBJ1-2 and TRBJ2-5.

For TCR beta, libraries came from iRepertoire HTBI primers and Arm-PCR of CDR3 regions. From the multiplex PCR reads, TCRdb called clonotypes with MiXCR, one entry per CDR3 protein. The data show some 320,000 distinct CDR3 sequences, roughly 18% seen once. CDR1 is SNHLY and CDR2 is FYNNEI in the germline V gene. The CDR3 has 13 residues. V dropped 0 bases and J dropped 8 bases, with 10 bases sitting between them. The sample here was peripheral blood mononuclear cells (PBMCs), taken at new diagnosis, from a patient treated with antithyroid drugs. The V call is TRBV2, the J call TRBJ1-2; D is unresolved. This receptor was obtained from a female donor with Graves disease. The CDR3 nucleotides read TGTGCCAGCAGTGAAGCGCTCATGGACGGCTACACCTTC. Its translation: CASSEALMDGYTF.